The entry that follows covers one T cell receptor beta chain sequence. The data belong to a study of OX40 agonist ivuxolimab in advanced cancers. At the level of the study: Dose-escalation patients had hepatocellular carcinoma, melanoma, renal cell or head and neck cancer. It was permissible to have had prior anti-PD-1, anti-PD-L1 or anti-CTLA-4 therapy, and about 40% had some.

Here immunoSEQ multiplex PCR was the method, and the copy in TCRdb shows in-frame clones only, minus some. This table holds tens of thousands of clones, around nine tenths found once. Autoimmune disease history or systemic immunosuppression disqualified patients. The sequence was obtained from an adult with an advanced solid tumor such as melanoma, head and neck, liver or kidney cancer. The specimen was CD4+ or CD8+ T cells sorted from blood, collected in a trial of the OX40 agonist ivuxolimab.

CDR3 bases: TGTGCCAGCAGTGACGGGACTAGCGGCGGAGATACGCAGTATTTT. Translated, it gives CASSDGTSGGDTQYF. V is TRBV6-4 and J is TRBJ2-3; 11 bases are a match to TRBD2. Germline loops: CDR1 MRHNA, CDR2 SNTAGT. This CDR3 region has 15 residues. The ends lost 2 bases at V and 5 bases at J; junction bases unmatched: 3.